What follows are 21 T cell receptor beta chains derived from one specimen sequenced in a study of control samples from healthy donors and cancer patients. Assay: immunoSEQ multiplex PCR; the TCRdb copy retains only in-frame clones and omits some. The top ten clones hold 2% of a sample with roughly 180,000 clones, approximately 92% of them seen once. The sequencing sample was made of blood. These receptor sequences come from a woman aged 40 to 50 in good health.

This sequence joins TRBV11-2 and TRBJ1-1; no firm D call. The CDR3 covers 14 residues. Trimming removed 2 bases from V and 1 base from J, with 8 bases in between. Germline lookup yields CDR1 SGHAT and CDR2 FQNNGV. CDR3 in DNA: TGTGCCAGCAGCTTATCCCCGGGGAACACTGAAGCTTTCTTT. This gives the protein CASSLSPGNTEAFF.

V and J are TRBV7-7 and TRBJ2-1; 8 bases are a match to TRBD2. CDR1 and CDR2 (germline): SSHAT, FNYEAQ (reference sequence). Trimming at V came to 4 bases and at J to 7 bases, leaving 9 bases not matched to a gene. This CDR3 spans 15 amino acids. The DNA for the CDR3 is TGTGCCAGCAGCTCCCTCGCGGGGGGCGGGAATGAGCAGTTCTTC. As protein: CASSSLAGGGNEQFF.

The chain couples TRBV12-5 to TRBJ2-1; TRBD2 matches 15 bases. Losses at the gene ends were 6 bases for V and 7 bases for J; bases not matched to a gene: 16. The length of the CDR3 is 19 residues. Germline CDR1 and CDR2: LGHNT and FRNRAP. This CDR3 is CASGTPGTSGGPRGNEQFF. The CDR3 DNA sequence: TGTGCTAGTGGCACCCCCGGGACTAGCGGGGGGCCCAGAGGGAATGAGCAGTTCTTC.

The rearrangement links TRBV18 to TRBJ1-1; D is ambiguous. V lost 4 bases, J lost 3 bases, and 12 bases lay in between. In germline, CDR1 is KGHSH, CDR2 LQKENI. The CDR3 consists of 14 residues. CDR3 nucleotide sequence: TGTGCCAGCTCACACCCCGGGGAATACACTGAAGCTTTCTTT. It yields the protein CASSHPGEYTEAFF.

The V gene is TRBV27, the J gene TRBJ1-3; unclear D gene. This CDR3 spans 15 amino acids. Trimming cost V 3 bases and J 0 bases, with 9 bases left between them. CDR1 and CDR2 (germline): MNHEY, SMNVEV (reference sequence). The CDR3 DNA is TGTGCCAGCAGTTTGACGGGAAGCTCTGGAAACACCATATATTTT. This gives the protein CASSLTGSSGNTIYF.

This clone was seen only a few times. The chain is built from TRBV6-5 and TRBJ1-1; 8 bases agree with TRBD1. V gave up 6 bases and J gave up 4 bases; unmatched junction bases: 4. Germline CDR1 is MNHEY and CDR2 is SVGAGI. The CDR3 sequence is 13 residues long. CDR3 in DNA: TGTGCCAGCAGCGCACAGGGGGTCACTGAAGCTTTCTTT. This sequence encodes CASSAQGVTEAFF.

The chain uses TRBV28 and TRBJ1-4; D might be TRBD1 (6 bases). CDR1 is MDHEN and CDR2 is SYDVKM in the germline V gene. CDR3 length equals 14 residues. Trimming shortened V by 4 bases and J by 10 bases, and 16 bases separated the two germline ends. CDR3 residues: CASSSWTARGKLFF. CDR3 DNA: TGTGCCAGCAGTTCGTGGACAGCCAGGGGAAAACTGTTTTTT.

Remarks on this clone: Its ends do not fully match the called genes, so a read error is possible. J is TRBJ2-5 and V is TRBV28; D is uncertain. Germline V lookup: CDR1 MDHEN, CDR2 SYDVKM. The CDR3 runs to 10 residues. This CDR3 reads CASRRDRAHF. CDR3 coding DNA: TGTGCCAGCAGGAGAGACCGGGCCCACTTC.

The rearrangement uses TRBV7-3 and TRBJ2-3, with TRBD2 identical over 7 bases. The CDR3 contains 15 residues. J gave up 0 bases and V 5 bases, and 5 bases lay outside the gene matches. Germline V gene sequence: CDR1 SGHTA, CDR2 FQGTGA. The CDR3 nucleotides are TGTGCCAGCAGCCCCGGGACTACCAGCACAGATACGCAGTATTTT. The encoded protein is CASSPGTTSTDTQYF.

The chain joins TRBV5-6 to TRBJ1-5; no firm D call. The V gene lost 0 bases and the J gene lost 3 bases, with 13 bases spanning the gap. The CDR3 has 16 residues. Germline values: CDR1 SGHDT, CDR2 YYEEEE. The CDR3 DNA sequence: TGTGCCAGCAGCTTGGCTGCCAGCCGGAACAATCAGCCCCAGCATTTT. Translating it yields CASSLAASRNNQPQHF.

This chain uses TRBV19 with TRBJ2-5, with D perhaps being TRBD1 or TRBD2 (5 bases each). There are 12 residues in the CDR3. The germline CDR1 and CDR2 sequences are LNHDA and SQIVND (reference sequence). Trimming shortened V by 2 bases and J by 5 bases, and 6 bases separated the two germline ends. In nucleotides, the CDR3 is TGTGCCAGTAGTATATGGGGGGAGACCCAGTACTTC. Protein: CASSIWGETQYF.

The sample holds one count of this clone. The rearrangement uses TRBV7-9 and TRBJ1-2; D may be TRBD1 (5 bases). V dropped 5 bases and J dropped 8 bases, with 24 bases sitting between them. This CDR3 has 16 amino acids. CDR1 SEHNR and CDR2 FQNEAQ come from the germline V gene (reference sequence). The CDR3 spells CASSRGGDEVLWGYTF. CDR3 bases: TGTGCCAGCAGCCGTGGAGGGGATGAGGTTTTATGGGGCTACACCTTC.

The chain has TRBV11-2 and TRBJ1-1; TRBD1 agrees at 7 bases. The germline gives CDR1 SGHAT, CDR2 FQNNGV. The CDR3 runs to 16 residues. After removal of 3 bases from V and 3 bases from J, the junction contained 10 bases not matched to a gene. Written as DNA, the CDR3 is TGTGCCAGCAGCTTCTGGACAGGCCATGGGGACACTGAAGCTTTCTTT. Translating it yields CASSFWTGHGDTEAFF.

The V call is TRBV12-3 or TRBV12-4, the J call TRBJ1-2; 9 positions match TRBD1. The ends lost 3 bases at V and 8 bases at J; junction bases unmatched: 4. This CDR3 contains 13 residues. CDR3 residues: CASSFGTGNGYTF. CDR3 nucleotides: TGTGCCAGCAGTTTCGGGACAGGGAACGGCTACACCTTC.

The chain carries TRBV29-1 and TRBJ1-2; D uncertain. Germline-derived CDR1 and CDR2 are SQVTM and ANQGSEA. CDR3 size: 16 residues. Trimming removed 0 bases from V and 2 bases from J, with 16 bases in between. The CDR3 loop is CSVEDRQTQVNYGYTF. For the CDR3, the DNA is TGCAGCGTTGAAGATCGGCAGACCCAAGTGAACTATGGCTACACCTTC.

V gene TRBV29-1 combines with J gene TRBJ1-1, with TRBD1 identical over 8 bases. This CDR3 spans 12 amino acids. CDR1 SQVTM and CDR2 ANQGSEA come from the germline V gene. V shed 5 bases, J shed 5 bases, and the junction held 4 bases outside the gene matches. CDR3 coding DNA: TGCAGCGTTCCGACAGGGGATACTGAAGCTTTCTTT. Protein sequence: CSVPTGDTEAFF.

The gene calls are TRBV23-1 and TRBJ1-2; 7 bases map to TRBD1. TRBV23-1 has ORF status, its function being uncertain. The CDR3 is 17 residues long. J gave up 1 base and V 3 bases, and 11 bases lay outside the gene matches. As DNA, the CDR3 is TGCGCCAGCAGTCACCGGACAGGTCCTTCTTTTAACTATGGCTACACCTTC. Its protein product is CASSHRTGPSFNYGYTF.

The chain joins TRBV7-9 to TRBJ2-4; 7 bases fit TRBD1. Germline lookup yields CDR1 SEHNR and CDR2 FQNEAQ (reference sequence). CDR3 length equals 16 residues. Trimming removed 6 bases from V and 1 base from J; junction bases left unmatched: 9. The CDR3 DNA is TGTGCCAGCAGTGGAACAGGGGTAAACGCCAAAAACATTCAGTACTTC. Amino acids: CASSGTGVNAKNIQYF.

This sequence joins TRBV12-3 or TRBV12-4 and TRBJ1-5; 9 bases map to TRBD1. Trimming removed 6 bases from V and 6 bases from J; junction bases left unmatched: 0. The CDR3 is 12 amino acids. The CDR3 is CASRGQGQPQHF. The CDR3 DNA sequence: TGTGCCAGCAGGGGACAGGGTCAGCCCCAGCATTTT.

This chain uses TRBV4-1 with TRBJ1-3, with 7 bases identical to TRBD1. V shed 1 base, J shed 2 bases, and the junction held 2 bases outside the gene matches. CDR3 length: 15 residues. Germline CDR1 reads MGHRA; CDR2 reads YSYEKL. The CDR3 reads CASSQVGGTGNTIYF. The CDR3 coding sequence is TGCGCCAGCAGCCAAGTAGGGGGCACTGGAAACACCATATATTTT.

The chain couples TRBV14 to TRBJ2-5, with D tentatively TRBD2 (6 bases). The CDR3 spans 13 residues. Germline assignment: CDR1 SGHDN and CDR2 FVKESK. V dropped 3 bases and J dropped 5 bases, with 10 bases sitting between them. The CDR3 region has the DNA TGTGCCAGCAGCCACGGCGGGGCCGAGACCCAGTACTTC. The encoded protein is CASSHGGAETQYF.